These T cell receptor beta chains were read from a single sample in a study of identical twins. TCRdb reprocessed the 5' RACE reads with MiXCR, giving one entry per CDR3 protein. Among 650,000 to 800,000 distinct CDR3 sequences, under 9% were seen once, and the ten largest hold 0.75% to 1%. These data were also filed under a second study, of yellow fever vaccine responses in identical twins.

Sequencing used PBMCs. Source of these receptors: a woman younger than 30 in good health. The CDR3 runs from the conserved cysteine through the conserved F or W. The D gene is left open where the match is weak. Where a row states a size, it is once, few, many or the class of an expanded clone; other rows omit it.

abundance	v_gene	d_gene	j_gene	CDR3aa	CDR3nt
few	TRBV28	-	TRBJ2-1	CASSSRSLRSWEQFF	TGTGCCAGCAGCTCACGGAGCTTGCGGTCCTGGGAGCAGTTCTTC
many	TRBV3-1	-	TRBJ1-2	CASSQETAYLGYTF	TGTGCCAGCAGCCAAGAGACAGCGTATCTTGGCTACACCTTC
-	TRBV28	-	TRBJ2-5	CASSAVPTRETQYF	TGTGCCAGCAGTGCGGTCCCGACCCGAGAGACCCAGTACTTC
-	TRBV4-3	-	TRBJ2-2	CASSQELSVRNGELFF	TGCGCCAGCAGCCAAGAGTTAAGCGTTAGGAACGGGGAGCTGTTTTTT
few	TRBV20-1	TRBD2	TRBJ2-7	CSALVGGNYYEQYF	TGCAGTGCTTTGGTGGGGGGGAACTACTACGAGCAGTACTTC
once	TRBV4-2	TRBD2	TRBJ2-5	CASRSTWREGWLGETQYF	TGTGCCAGCAGATCAACGTGGCGGGAGGGCTGGCTGGGAGAGACCCAGTACTTC
few	TRBV6-1	-	TRBJ2-7	CASSRNRDTYEQYF	TGTGCCAGCAGTCGTAACAGGGATACCTACGAGCAGTACTTC
many	TRBV20-1	TRBD1	TRBJ1-1	CSAIDRVEAFF	TGCAGTGCCATAGACAGGGTTGAGGCTTTCTTT
many	TRBV11-2	TRBD2	TRBJ2-7	CASSIGTSGPYEQYF	TGTGCCAGCAGCATTGGGACTAGCGGGCCCTACGAGCAGTACTTC
-	TRBV9	-	TRBJ1-2	CASSAGVLGYTF	TGTGCCAGCAGCGCAGGGGTTTTAGGCTACACCTTC
-	TRBV4-3	-	TRBJ2-1	CASSQDLRLPYNEQFF	TGCGCCAGCAGCCAAGATCTGCGACTCCCCTACAATGAGCAGTTCTTC
-	TRBV27	-	TRBJ2-7	CASSLSSAGYGYEQYF	TGTGCCAGCAGTTTATCCAGTGCAGGGTACGGCTACGAGCAGTACTTC
-	TRBV7-9	-	TRBJ1-4	CASTRGGEKLFF	TGTGCCAGCACCCGGGGGGGTGAAAAACTGTTTTTT
-	TRBV10-3	-	TRBJ2-7	CAISEGHGGYEQYF	TGTGCCATCAGTGAGGGACACGGAGGGTACGAGCAGTACTTC
many	TRBV12-3/TRBV12-4	TRBD2	TRBJ2-3	CASSFSSGITDTQYF	TGTGCCAGCAGTTTCTCTAGCGGAATCACAGATACGCAGTATTTT
-	TRBV7-2	-	TRBJ2-1	CASSLSGASDEQFF	TGTGCCAGCAGCTTAAGTGGGGCATCAGATGAGCAGTTCTTC
many	TRBV12-3/TRBV12-4	TRBD1	TRBJ2-7	CASSLRQGSYEQYF	TGTGCCAGCAGTTTAAGACAGGGGTCCTACGAGCAGTACTTC
many	TRBV5-1	-	TRBJ2-7	CASNDRQSYEQYF	TGCGCCAGCAATGACCGGCAGTCCTACGAGCAGTACTTC
many	TRBV20-1	-	TRBJ2-1	CSARALAVGEQFF	TGCAGTGCTAGAGCACTAGCTGTAGGTGAGCAGTTCTTC
-	TRBV5-6	-	TRBJ2-2	CASSQHATGNTGELFF	TGTGCCAGCAGCCAACATGCTACAGGGAACACCGGGGAGCTGTTTTTT
-	TRBV12-3/TRBV12-4	TRBD2	TRBJ2-1	CASTPGGLAGGYNEQFF	TGTGCCAGCACCCCTGGGGGGCTAGCGGGAGGCTACAATGAGCAGTTCTTC
-	TRBV5-6	TRBD2	TRBJ2-3	CASSFGLGLADTDTQYF	TGTGCCAGCAGCTTCGGGCTAGGACTAGCGGACACAGATACGCAGTATTTT
few	TRBV7-9	-	TRBJ1-4	CASSPPGEPNEKLFF	TGTGCCAGCAGCCCCCCCGGGGAACCAAATGAAAAACTGTTTTTT
few	TRBV7-8	-	TRBJ2-7	CASSYLKGSYEQYF	TGTGCCAGCAGCTACCTCAAGGGATCCTACGAGCAGTACTTC
-	TRBV7-2	-	TRBJ2-2	CASSPQADFPGELFF	TGTGCCAGCAGCCCCCAGGCGGATTTCCCCGGGGAGCTGTTTTTT
-	TRBV5-1	TRBD1	TRBJ2-7	CASSSTISGQGHEQYF	TGCGCCAGCAGCTCCACCATTTCGGGACAGGGCCACGAGCAGTACTTC
-	TRBV2	TRBD2	TRBJ2-7	CASIDLLAGPTYEQYF	TGTGCCAGCATCGATCTACTAGCGGGTCCTACCTACGAGCAGTACTTC
-	TRBV4-2	-	TRBJ2-5	CASGPGVLRGGPIAEETQYF	TGTGCCAGCGGCCCTGGGGTTCTCAGGGGAGGGCCGATCGCGGAAGAGACCCAGTACTTC
-	TRBV14	TRBD2	TRBJ2-7	CASSQDPGLARYEQYF	TGTGCCAGCAGCCAAGATCCGGGACTAGCCCGTTACGAGCAGTACTTC
few	TRBV27	-	TRBJ2-7	CASSNPTIEQYF	TGTGCCAGCAGTAATCCCACGATCGAGCAGTACTTC
few	TRBV11-2	-	TRBJ1-2	CASSSGTGLENYGYTF	TGTGCCAGCAGCTCAGGAACAGGGCTGGAGAACTATGGCTACACCTTC
many	TRBV2	-	TRBJ1-1	CASRVGRVGTEAFF	TGTGCCAGCAGAGTGGGCCGGGTTGGCACTGAAGCTTTCTTT
-	TRBV25-1	TRBD1	TRBJ2-5	CASSGRQGYQETQYF	TGTGCCAGCAGTGGCAGACAGGGGTACCAAGAGACCCAGTACTTC
-	TRBV7-1	-	TRBJ2-3	CASSSGTLWRVTDTQYF	TGTGCCAGCAGCTCCGGGACTCTCTGGCGGGTCACAGATACGCAGTATTTT
-	TRBV12-3/TRBV12-4	-	TRBJ1-4	CASSPEGVISELFF	TGTGCCAGCAGTCCTGAAGGGGTAATTTCGGAACTGTTTTTT
-	TRBV4-1	TRBD2	TRBJ2-4	CASRPTSGIAKNIQYF	TGCGCCAGCAGACCGACTAGCGGCATAGCCAAAAACATTCAGTACTTC
many	TRBV10-1	-	TRBJ2-7	CASRSGTAPYEQYF	TGCGCCAGCAGATCCGGGACGGCTCCCTACGAGCAGTACTTC
-	TRBV11-2	TRBD1	TRBJ2-7	CASSRRQGLGAYEQYF	TGTGCCAGCAGCCGCCGACAGGGGTTGGGAGCCTACGAGCAGTACTTC
many	TRBV6-1	-	TRBJ2-2	CASSYTTGELFF	TGTGCCAGCAGTTATACCACCGGGGAGCTGTTTTTT
few	TRBV2	TRBD2	TRBJ2-5	CASRRPAGGPGQETQYF	TGTGCCAGCAGAAGGCCAGCGGGAGGGCCCGGTCAAGAGACCCAGTACTTC
many	TRBV29-1	-	TRBJ2-6	CSVEEGANVLTF	TGCAGCGTTGAAGAAGGGGCCAACGTCCTGACTTTC
few	TRBV6-1	-	TRBJ2-7	CASSEDSHEQYF	TGTGCCAGCAGTGAAGACAGCCACGAGCAGTACTTC
-	TRBV28	TRBD2	TRBJ2-5	CASSLWERGREETQYF	TGTGCCAGCAGTTTATGGGAGCGGGGAAGGGAAGAGACCCAGTACTTC
many	TRBV28	TRBD1	TRBJ2-1	CASSDAGTGAYNEQFF	TGTGCCAGCAGTGATGCCGGGACAGGAGCCTACAATGAGCAGTTCTTC
-	TRBV7-3	-	TRBJ2-3	CASSLNHGGPTQYF	TGTGCCAGCAGCTTAAATCACGGGGGGCCTACGCAGTATTTT
-	TRBV4-1	TRBD1	TRBJ1-5	CASSQGGTGIALNQPQHF	TGCGCCAGCAGCCAAGGAGGGACAGGGATCGCTCTCAATCAGCCCCAGCATTTT
-	TRBV7-3	TRBD1	TRBJ2-3	CASSSRTGRVTDTQYF	TGTGCCAGCAGCTCCCGGACAGGGAGAGTAACAGATACGCAGTATTTT
many	TRBV12-3/TRBV12-4	-	TRBJ2-7	CASSPWDTGEQYF	TGTGCCAGCAGTCCATGGGACACTGGGGAGCAGTACTTC